These 24 T cell receptor beta chains share one sample of origin, sequenced in a study of blood T cells in healthy people across ages. The use of a sample-barcoded 5' primer and a J-beta primer mix characterized a second PCR of roughly 6 to 11 cycles. MiXCR, applied by TCRdb to the 5' RACE reads, yields one record per CDR3 protein. This sample yields a few hundred thousand distinct CDR3 sequences, of which about 29% are seen a single time; approximately 4% belongs to the top ten. These records were also assigned to another study, of T cells of mothers and their children.

Sequencing was done on a sample of blood. Receptors originate from a boy younger than 10 in good health.

This clonotype was picked up one time. This chain links TRBV5-1 with TRBJ2-7, with D perhaps TRBD2 (6 bases). V gave up 7 bases and J gave up 6 bases, with 20 bases separating them. Germline V gene sequence: CDR1 SGHRS, CDR2 YFSETQ. The CDR3 consists of 14 residues. This CDR3 reads CASSPLGGAGEQYF. As DNA, the CDR3 is TGCGCCAGCTCCCCGCTGGGCGGGGCGGGCGAGCAGTACTTC.

As concerns this clonotype: One junction end does not reproduce the germline sequence, and a read error may be involved. The chain recombines TRBV25-1 with TRBJ2-7; D gene uncertain. Germline lookup yields CDR1 MGHDK and CDR2 SYGVNS. This CDR3 is built from 11 residues. CDR3 loop: CVSSAFSEQYF. The CDR3 DNA sequence: TGTGTCAGCAGCGCGTTTAGCGAGCAGTACTTC.

The V gene is TRBV4-3, the J gene TRBJ2-5, with D uncertain. Gene TRBJ2-1 matches the end of the DNA better, so the J call may be wrong. The CDR3 consists of 16 residues. Germline values: CDR1 LGHNA, CDR2 YSLEER. Here the CDR3 reads CASSQGLGIGNNEQFF. The CDR3, as DNA: TGCGCCAGCAGCCAAGGTTTGGGGATCGGCAACAATGAGCAGTTCTTC.

A few counts support this clonotype. V and J are TRBV6-5 and TRBJ1-3, with TRBD1 matching over 9 bases. Per germline, CDR1 MNHEY and CDR2 SVGAGI. With 6 bases clipped from V and 1 base from J, the junction kept 7 bases outside the gene matches. CDR3 length equals 16 residues. CDR3: CASSPGQGASGNTIYF. The CDR3 region has the DNA TGTGCCAGCAGCCCGGGACAGGGAGCGTCTGGAAACACCATATATTTT.

The chain employs TRBV20-1 and TRBJ2-5; TRBD1 matches 10 bases. V lost 6 bases and J lost 2; bases outside the gene matches: 9. The CDR3 is 15 amino acids. The germline V gene has CDR1 DFQATT and CDR2 SNEGSKA (reference sequence). Here the CDR3 DNA reads TGCAGTGCCCCTCCCGGGACAGGGGAACAAGAGACCCAGTACTTC. Protein: CSAPPGTGEQETQYF.

CDR3 DNA: TGTGCCAGCAGCCCGCGACTAGCGGGGCGGGAGGGTGCGGCCAAAAACATTCAGTACTTC. It encodes CASSPRLAGREGAAKNIQYF. The chain uses TRBV5-5 and TRBJ2-4, with TRBD2 matching over 11 bases. V gave up 4 bases and J gave up 1 base; unmatched junction bases: 16. Germline V lookup: CDR1 SGHKS, CDR2 YYEKEE (reference sequence). This CDR3 spans 20 amino acids.

The rearrangement joins TRBV27 to TRBJ1-2, with D perhaps TRBD1 (5 bases). Trimming took 6 bases from V and 3 from J, leaving 14 bases between them. The CDR3 sequence is 14 residues long. CDR1 is MNHEY, CDR2 SMNVEV, per germline (reference sequence). The CDR3 loop reads CASSRSRGDYGYTF. In nucleotides, the CDR3 is TGTGCCAGCAGCCGATCCCGAGGGGACTATGGCTACACCTTC.

The chain has TRBV28 and TRBJ2-7; 9 bases align to TRBD2. CDR1 and CDR2 from the germline V gene are MDHEN and SYDVKM. This CDR3 comprises 14 residues. Trimming removed 4 bases from V and 5 bases from J; junction bases left unmatched: 6. In DNA form, the CDR3 reads TGTGCCAGCAGTTGGGCTAGCGGGACAAACGAGCAGTACTTC. Translation gives CASSWASGTNEQYF.

The rearrangement joins TRBV7-2 to TRBJ2-5; 10 bases fit TRBD2. Trimming took 5 bases from V and 5 from J; bases not matched to a gene: 11. Germline V CDR1 and CDR2: SGHTA, FQGNSA. CDR3 size: 16 residues. The CDR3 sequence is CASSPTGAAGGETQYF. CDR3 bases: TGTGCCAGCAGCCCCACGGGTGCAGCGGGAGGGGAGACCCAGTACTTC.

This clonotype appeared a few times. The chain links TRBV7-8 to TRBJ2-3; 8 positions agree with TRBD2. Germline V gives CDR1 SGHVS, CDR2 FQNEAQ. CDR3 length: 14 amino acids. The V segment lost 5 bases and the J segment 4 bases; nucleotides outside the gene matches: 5. CDR3 DNA: TGTGCCAGCAGCGAGCGGGAGTTCCCAGATACGCAGTATTTT. It specifies CASSEREFPDTQYF.

This clonotype was observed a handful of times. The genes are TRBV9 and TRBJ1-1; no firm D call. Germline V gives CDR1 SGDLS, CDR2 YYNGEE. The CDR3 consists of 12 residues. Trimming removed 3 bases from V and 4 bases from J, with 7 bases in between. As DNA, the CDR3 is TGTGCCAGCAGCGGACACCTCACTGAAGCTTTCTTT. Amino acids: CASSGHLTEAFF.

J is TRBJ2-7 and V is TRBV29-1; 9 bases line up with TRBD1. CDR3 length: 16 residues. Germline V gene sequence: CDR1 SQVTM, CDR2 ANQGSEA. J was trimmed by 4 bases and V by 7 bases; bases with no gene match: 17. In nucleotides, the CDR3 is TGCAGCGCCTGGGGATTGGGGACAGGGACGAGGTACGAGCAGTACTTC. Translation gives CSAWGLGTGTRYEQYF.

This clonotype came up a few times. The rearrangement uses TRBV29-1 and TRBJ1-3; no clear D. The CDR3 contains 12 residues. CDR1 SQVTM and CDR2 ANQGSEA come from the germline V gene. Trimming took off 8 bases at V and 4 bases at J, with 12 bases between the two ends. The CDR3 DNA reads TGCAGCACCTCGGAAGGAGGAAACACCATATATTTT. It yields the protein CSTSEGGNTIYF.

This rearrangement joins TRBV12-3 or TRBV12-4 to TRBJ1-2, with a weak D call TRBD1 (5 bases). Trimming took off 5 bases at V and 4 bases at J, with 17 bases between the two ends. The CDR3 covers 15 residues. Here the CDR3 reads CASSLRGVPPYGYTF. The CDR3 DNA sequence: TGTGCCAGCAGTCTTCGGGGGGTCCCTCCCTATGGCTACACCTTC.

The chain is built from TRBV13 and TRBJ1-2, with 10 positions matching TRBD1. The CDR3 length is 16 residues. V shed 4 bases and J 1 base; nucleotides not matched to a gene: 6. CDR1 PRHDT and CDR2 FYEKMQ come from the germline V gene (reference sequence). The CDR3 DNA sequence: TGTGCCAGCAGCTCCCGGACAGGGGGGTTTAACTATGGCTACACCTTC. The encoded protein is CASSSRTGGFNYGYTF.

The rearrangement joins TRBV3-1 to TRBJ1-5; D might be TRBD1 (5 bases). Germline lookup yields CDR1 LGHDT and CDR2 YNNKEL (reference sequence). V was shortened by 4 bases and J by 1 base, with 8 bases between the two germline ends. The CDR3 sequence is 14 residues long. DNA for the CDR3: TGTGCCAGCAGCCGGGGACGGAGCAATCAGCCCCAGCATTTT. It codes for CASSRGRSNQPQHF.

The gene calls are TRBV11-1 and TRBJ2-1; 11 bases agree with TRBD2. CDR1 is SGHAT and CDR2 is FQDESV in the germline V gene (reference sequence). This CDR3 has 20 amino acids. The trim removed 5 bases at V and 7 bases at J, leaving 22 bases unmatched. This chain's CDR3 is CASSPRPTSGSTPGVNEQFF. CDR3 DNA: TGTGCCAGCAGCCCCCGGCCTACTAGCGGGAGTACGCCCGGGGTGAATGAGCAGTTCTTC.

The J gene is TRBJ2-3, the V gene TRBV5-1; 10 positions agree with TRBD2. The trim removed 3 bases at V and 2 bases at J, leaving 6 bases unmatched. Germline values: CDR1 SGHRS, CDR2 YFSETQ. The CDR3 consists of 16 residues. In DNA form, the CDR3 reads TGCGCCAGCAGCTCTGGACTAGCGGCTAACACAGATACGCAGTATTTT. Its translation is CASSSGLAANTDTQYF. The variable domain in full, with the rest retrieved from reference TRBV5-1 and TRBJ2-3, is KAGVTQTPRYLIKTRGQQVTLSCSPISGHRSVSWYQQTPGQGLQFLFEYFSETQRNKGNFPGRFSGRQFSNSRSEMNVSTLELGDSALYLCASSSGLAANTDTQYFGPGTRLTVL.

The rearrangement uses TRBV6-5 and TRBJ1-2; the D gene is possibly TRBD1 (5 bases). The germline V gene has CDR1 MNHEY and CDR2 SVGAGI. This CDR3 contains 13 residues. Trimming left V 2 bases short and J 8 bases short, with 12 bases between. CDR3 residues: CASSYQGFVGYTF. Here the CDR3 DNA reads TGTGCCAGCAGTTACCAGGGATTCGTCGGCTACACCTTC.

Only a few counts were recorded for this clonotype. The J gene is TRBJ2-1, the V gene TRBV21-1; the table's D call, TRBD1, has no DNA check behind it. TRBV21-1 is a pseudogene. The CDR3 covers 11 residues. The CDR3 DNA follows: TGTGCCAGCAAAGACAGGGGTGAGCAGTTCTTC. This sequence encodes CASKDRGEQFF.

This clonotype has just a few counts. V gene TRBV15 combines with J gene TRBJ1-6; possibly TRBD1 for D (5 bases). This CDR3 spans 12 amino acids. With 8 bases removed from V and 10 bases from J, the gap between germline ends came to 12 bases. The V gene's germline CDR1 is LNHNV and CDR2 YYDKDF (reference sequence). CDR3 DNA sequence: TGTGCCACCCGAGGGAGGGACTCACCCCTCCACTTT. This gives the protein CATRGRDSPLHF.

This clonotype came up a few times. V gene TRBV12-3 or TRBV12-4 combines with J gene TRBJ1-1, with a possible D match to TRBD1 (5 bases). The CDR3 totals 15 residues. V lost 3 bases, J lost 3 bases, and 14 bases lay in between. CDR3: CASSFPRPGYTEAFF. CDR3 in DNA: TGTGCCAGCAGTTTCCCCCGGCCAGGGTACACTGAAGCTTTCTTT.

There are a few counts of this clonotype. One junction end disagrees with the germline gene, perhaps due to a read error. The CDR3 DNA reads as TGTGCCAGCAGCGGACGGACGGAGGGGACCAGTAGGTACTTC. It is translated as CASSGRTEGTSRYF. The rearrangement joins TRBV7-8 to TRBJ2-1, with D perhaps TRBD2 (6 bases). The CDR3 is made up of 14 amino acids. Germline V CDR1 and CDR2: SGHVS, FQNEAQ.

This clonotype was counted a few times. The CDR3 spells CASSLVGGPGDSPLHF. Written as DNA, the CDR3 is TGTGCCAGCAGCTTAGTGGGGGGACCGGGAGATTCACCCCTCCACTTT. The genes are TRBV11-2 and TRBJ1-6; maybe TRBD1 (5 bases). From germline, CDR1 is SGHAT and CDR2 FQNNGV. The CDR3 contains 16 residues. V lost 1 base to trimming and J lost 8 bases, with 15 bases between them. The variable domain in full, completed from reference TRBV11-2 and TRBJ1-6, reads EAGVAQSPRYKIIEKRQSVAFWCNPISGHATLYWYQQILGQGPKLLIQFQNNGVVDDSQLPKDRFSAERLKGVDSTLKIQPAKLEDSAVYLCASSLVGGPGDSPLHFGNGTRLTVT.